This T cell receptor (beta chain) is from a study of blood T cells in healthy people across ages. Study-wide results and caveats: The study found more naive CD4+ cells and higher diversity in long-lived than aged donors.

The people who gave samples were healthy Caucasians from Russia, aged about 6 to 100. With regard to this clonotype: What it binds is not known.

The V gene's germline CDR1 is KGHSH and CDR2 LQKENI. This CDR3 is built from 16 residues. V shed 3 bases, J shed 7 bases, and the junction held 10 bases outside the gene matches. PCR was performed a second time for about 7 to 12 cycles using a sample-barcoded 5' primer and a J-beta primer mix. Paired-end reads containing CDR3 totaled no fewer than 2.5 million for each sample. TCRdb reprocessed the 5' RACE reads with MiXCR, giving one entry per CDR3 protein. The table shows hundreds of thousands of distinct CDR3 sequences, with roughly 41% occurring only once. This sequence originates from a woman in her sixties in good health. The chain recombines TRBV18 with TRBJ2-1, with 9 bases matching TRBD2. Sequencing input: blood. This CDR3 reads CASSPNLAGLLNEQFF. The CDR3 bases are TGTGCCAGCTCACCGAACCTAGCGGGATTATTGAATGAGCAGTTCTTC. The complete variable domain, with remaining parts taken from reference TRBV18 and TRBJ2-1, reads NAGVMQNPRHLVRRRGQEARLRCSPMKGHSHVYWYRQLPEEGLKFMVYLQKENIIDESGMPKERFSAEFPKEGPSILRIQQVVRGDSAAYFCASSPNLAGLLNEQFFGPGTRLTVL.